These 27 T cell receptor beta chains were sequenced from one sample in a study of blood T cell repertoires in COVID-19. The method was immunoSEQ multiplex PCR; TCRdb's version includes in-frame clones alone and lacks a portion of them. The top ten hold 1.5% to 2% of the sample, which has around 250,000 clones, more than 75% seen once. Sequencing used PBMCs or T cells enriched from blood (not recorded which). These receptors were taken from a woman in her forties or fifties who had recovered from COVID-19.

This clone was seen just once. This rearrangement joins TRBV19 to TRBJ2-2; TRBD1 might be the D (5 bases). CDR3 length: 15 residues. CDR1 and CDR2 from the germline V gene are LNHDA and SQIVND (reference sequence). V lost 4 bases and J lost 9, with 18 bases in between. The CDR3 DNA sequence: TGTGCCAGTAGTAAAAGAATCTCGACAGACTGGGAGCTGTTTTTT. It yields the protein CASSKRISTDWELFF.

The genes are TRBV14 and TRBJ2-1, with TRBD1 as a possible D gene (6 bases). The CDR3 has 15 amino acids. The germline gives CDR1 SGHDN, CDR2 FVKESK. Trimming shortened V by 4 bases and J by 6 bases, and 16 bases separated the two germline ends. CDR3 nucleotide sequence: TGTGCCAGCAGCCCTGAAGCGGTAGGGGGCAATGAGCAGTTCTTC. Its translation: CASSPEAVGGNEQFF.

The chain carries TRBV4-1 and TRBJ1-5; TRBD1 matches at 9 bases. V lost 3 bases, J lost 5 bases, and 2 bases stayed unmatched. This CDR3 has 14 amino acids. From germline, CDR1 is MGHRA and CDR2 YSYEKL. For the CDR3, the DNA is TGCGCCAGCAGCCAGACAGGGGGGGATCAGCCCCAGCATTTT. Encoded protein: CASSQTGGDQPQHF.

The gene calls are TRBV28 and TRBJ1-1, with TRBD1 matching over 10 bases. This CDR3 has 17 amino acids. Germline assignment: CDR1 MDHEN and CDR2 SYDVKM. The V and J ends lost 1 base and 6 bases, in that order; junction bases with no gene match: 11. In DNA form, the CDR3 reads TGTGCCAGCAGTTTATCCCGGGCGGGCGGACAGGGGGCTGAAGCTTTCTTT. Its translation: CASSLSRAGGQGAEAFF.

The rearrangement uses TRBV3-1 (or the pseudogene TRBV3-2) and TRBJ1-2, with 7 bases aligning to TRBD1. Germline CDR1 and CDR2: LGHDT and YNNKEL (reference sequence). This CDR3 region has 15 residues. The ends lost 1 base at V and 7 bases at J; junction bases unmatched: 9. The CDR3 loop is CASSQVKKGAIGYTF. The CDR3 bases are TGTGCCAGCAGCCAAGTTAAAAAGGGGGCGATTGGCTACACCTTC.

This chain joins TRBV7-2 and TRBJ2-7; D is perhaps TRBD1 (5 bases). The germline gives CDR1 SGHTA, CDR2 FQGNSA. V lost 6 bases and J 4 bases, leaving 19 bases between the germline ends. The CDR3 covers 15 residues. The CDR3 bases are TGTGCCAGCAGTCTCGTCGACAGAAAACTATACGAGCAGTACTTC. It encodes CASSLVDRKLYEQYF.

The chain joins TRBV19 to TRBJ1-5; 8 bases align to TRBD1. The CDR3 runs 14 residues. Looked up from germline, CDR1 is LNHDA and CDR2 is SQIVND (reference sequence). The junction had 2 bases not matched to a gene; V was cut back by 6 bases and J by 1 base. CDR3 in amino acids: CASRHRGSNQPQHF. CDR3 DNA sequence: TGTGCCAGTAGACACAGGGGGAGCAATCAGCCCCAGCATTTT.

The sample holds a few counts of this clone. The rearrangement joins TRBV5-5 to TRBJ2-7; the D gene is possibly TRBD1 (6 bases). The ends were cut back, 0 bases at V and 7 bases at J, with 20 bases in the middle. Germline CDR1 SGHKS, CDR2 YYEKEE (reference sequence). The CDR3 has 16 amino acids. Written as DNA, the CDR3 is TGTGCCAGCAGCTTGGAGGGACACCCGAATTCGGGGGAGCAGTACTTC. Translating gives CASSLEGHPNSGEQYF.

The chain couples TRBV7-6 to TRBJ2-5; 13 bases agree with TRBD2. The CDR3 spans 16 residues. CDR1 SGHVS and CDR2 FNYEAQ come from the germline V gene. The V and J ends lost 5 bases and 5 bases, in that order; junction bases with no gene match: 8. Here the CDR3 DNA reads TGTGCCAGCAGCCACCCCCGGGGACTAGCGGGGGAGACCCAGTACTTC. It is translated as CASSHPRGLAGETQYF. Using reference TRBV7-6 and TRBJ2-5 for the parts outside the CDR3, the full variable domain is GAGVSQSPRYKVTKRGQDVALRCDPISGHVSLYWYRQALGQGPEFLTYFNYEAQQDKSGLPNDRFSAERPEGSISTLTIQRTEQRDSAMYRCASSHPRGLAGETQYFGPGTRLLVL.

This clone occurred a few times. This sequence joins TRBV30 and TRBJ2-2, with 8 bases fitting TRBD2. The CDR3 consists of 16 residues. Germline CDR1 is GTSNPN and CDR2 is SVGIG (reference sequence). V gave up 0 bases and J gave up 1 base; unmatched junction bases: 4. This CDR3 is CAWSVDLAGNTGELFF. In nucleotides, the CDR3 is TGTGCCTGGAGTGTAGATCTAGCGGGGAACACCGGGGAGCTGTTTTTT.

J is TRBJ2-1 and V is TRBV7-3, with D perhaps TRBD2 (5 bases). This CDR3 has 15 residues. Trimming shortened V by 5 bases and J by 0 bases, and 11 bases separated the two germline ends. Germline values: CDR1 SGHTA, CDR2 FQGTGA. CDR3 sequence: CASSLSGLSYNEQFF. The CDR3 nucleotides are TGTGCCAGCAGCCTGAGCGGACTCTCCTACAATGAGCAGTTCTTC.

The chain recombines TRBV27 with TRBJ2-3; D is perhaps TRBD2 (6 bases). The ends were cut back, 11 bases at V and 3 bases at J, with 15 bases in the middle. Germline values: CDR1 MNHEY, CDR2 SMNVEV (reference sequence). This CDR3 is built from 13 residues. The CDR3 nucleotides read TGTGCCGTGGGGGGAGTATTAACAGATACGCAGTATTTT. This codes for CAVGGVLTDTQYF.

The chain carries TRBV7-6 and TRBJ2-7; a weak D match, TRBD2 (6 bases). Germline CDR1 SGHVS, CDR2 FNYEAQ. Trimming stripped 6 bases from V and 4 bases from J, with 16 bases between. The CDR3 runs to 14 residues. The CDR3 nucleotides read TGTGCCAGCAGTTCGGGGGAAAGCTGGTACGAGCAGTACTTC. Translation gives CASSSGESWYEQYF.

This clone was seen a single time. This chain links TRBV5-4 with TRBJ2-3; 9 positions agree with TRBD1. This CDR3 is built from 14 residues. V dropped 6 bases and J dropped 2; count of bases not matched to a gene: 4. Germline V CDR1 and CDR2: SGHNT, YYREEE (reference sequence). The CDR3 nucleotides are TGTGCCAGCACGACAGGGGGGATCACAGATACGCAGTATTTT. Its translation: CASTTGGITDTQYF. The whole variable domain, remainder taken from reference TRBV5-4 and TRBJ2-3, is ETGVTQSPTHLIKTRGQQVTLRCSSQSGHNTVSWYQQALGQGPQFIFQYYREEENGRGNFPPRFSGLQFPNYSSELNVNALELDDSALYLCASTTGGITDTQYFGPGTRLTVL.

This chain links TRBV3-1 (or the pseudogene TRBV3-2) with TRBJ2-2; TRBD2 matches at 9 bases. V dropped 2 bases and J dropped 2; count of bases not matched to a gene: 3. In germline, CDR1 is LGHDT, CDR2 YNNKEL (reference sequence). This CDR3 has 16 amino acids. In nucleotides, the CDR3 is TGTGCCAGCAGCCAAAATAGCGGGAGTAACACCGGGGAGCTGTTTTTT. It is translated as CASSQNSGSNTGELFF.

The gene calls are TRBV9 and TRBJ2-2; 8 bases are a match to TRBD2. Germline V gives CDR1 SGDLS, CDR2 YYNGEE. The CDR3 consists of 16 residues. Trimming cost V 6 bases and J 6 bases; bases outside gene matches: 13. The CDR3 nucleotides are TGTGCCAGCACCCCGCGGGGGGCGAAGGGGCCCGGGGAGCTGTTTTTT. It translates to CASTPRGAKGPGELFF. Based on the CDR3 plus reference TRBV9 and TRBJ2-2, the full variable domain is DSGVTQTPKHLITATGQRVTLRCSPRSGDLSVYWYQQSLDQGLQFLIQYYNGEERAKGNILERFSAQQFPDLHSELNLSSLELGDSALYFCASTPRGAKGPGELFFGEGSRLTVL.

The CDR3 region has the DNA TGTGCCAGCTCACCAGGCCTTGGACTAGCGGGCTACAATGAGCAGTTCTTC. Its translation is CASSPGLGLAGYNEQFF. V gene TRBV18 combines with J gene TRBJ2-1; TRBD2 agrees at 11 bases. Germline V gene lookup returns CDR1 KGHSH and CDR2 LQKENI. V was clipped by 2 bases and J by 3 bases; unmatched bases: 6. The CDR3 runs to 17 residues. The complete variable domain, with remaining parts taken from reference TRBV18 and TRBJ2-1, reads NAGVMQNPRHLVRRRGQEARLRCSPMKGHSHVYWYRQLPEEGLKFMVYLQKENIIDESGMPKERFSAEFPKEGPSILRIQQVVRGDSAAYFCASSPGLGLAGYNEQFFGPGTRLTVL.

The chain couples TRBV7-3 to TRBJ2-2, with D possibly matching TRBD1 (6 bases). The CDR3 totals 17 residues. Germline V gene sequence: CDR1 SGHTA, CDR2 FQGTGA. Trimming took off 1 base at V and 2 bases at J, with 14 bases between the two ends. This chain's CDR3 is CASSLRGGQLNTGELFF. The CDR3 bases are TGTGCCAGCAGCTTAAGAGGCGGACAGCTAAACACCGGGGAGCTGTTTTTT.

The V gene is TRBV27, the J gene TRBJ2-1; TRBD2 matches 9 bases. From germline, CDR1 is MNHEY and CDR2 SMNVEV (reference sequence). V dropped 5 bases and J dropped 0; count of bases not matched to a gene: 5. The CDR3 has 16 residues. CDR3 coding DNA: TGTGCCAGCAGTAGCCTAGCGGGGAGCTCCTACAATGAGCAGTTCTTC. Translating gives CASSSLAGSSYNEQFF.

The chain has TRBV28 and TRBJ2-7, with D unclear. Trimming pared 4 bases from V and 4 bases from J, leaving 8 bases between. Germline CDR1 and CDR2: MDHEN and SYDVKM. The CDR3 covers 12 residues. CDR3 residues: CASSSLRYEQYF. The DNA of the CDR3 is TGTGCCAGCAGTTCCTTACGGTACGAGCAGTACTTC.

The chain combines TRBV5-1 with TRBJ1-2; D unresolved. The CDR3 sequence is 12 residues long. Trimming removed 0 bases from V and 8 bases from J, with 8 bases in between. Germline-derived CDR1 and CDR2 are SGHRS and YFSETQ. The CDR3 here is CASSLDGSGYTF. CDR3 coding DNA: TGCGCCAGCAGCTTGGACGGGTCGGGCTACACCTTC.

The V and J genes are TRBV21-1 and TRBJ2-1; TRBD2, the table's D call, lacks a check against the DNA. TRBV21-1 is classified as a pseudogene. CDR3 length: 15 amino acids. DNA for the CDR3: TGTGCCAGCAGCAACACCAGAGCGGGGCGGTATGAGCAGTTCTTC. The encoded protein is CASSNTRAGRYEQFF.

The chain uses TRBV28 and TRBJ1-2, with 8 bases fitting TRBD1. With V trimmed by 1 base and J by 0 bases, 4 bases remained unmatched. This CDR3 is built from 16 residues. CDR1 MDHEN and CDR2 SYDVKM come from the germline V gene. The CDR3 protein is CASSLSRGPTNYGYTF. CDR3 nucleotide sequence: TGTGCCAGCAGTTTATCCAGGGGGCCAACTAACTATGGCTACACCTTC.

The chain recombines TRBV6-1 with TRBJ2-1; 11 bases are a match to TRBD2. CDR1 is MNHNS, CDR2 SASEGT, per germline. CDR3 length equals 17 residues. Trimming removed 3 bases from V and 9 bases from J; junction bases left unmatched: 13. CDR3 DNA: TGTGCCAGCAGTGAGAGTGTAGCGGGAGGGCCCTATGTTGAGCAGTTCTTC. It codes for CASSESVAGGPYVEQFF.

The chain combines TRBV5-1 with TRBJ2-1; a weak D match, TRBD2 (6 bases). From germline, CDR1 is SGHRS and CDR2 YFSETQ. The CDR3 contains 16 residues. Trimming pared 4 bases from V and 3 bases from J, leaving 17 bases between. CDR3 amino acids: CASSPVAGSNYNEQFF. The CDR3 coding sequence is TGCGCCAGCAGCCCAGTGGCGGGGTCGAACTACAATGAGCAGTTCTTC.

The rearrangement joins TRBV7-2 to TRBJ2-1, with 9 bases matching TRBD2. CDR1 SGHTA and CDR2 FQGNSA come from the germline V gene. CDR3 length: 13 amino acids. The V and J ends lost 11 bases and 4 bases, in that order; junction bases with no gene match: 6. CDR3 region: CASGTSLYNEQFF. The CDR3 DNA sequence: TGTGCCTCCGGGACTAGCTTGTACAATGAGCAGTTCTTC.

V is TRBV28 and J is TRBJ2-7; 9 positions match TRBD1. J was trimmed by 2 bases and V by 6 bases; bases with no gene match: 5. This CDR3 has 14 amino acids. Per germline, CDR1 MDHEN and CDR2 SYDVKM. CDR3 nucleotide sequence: TGTGCCAGCAGCGGGACAGGGCTACCCTACGAGCAGTACTTC. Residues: CASSGTGLPYEQYF.